Described below is a single TCR beta chain sequence and its context. Antigen specificity is unknown. This sample stems from a study of CD8 T cells in ankylosing spondylitis. For TCR beta, libraries came from quantitative 5'-RACE with molecular barcodes. Using its own MiXCR run on the 5' RACE reads, TCRdb lists one record per CDR3 protein. The data show approximately 190,000 distinct CDR3 sequences, with 10% to 15% seen just once and about 11% held by the top ten. General observations from the study: Disease-linked clones reportedly showed significant enrichment in matched ankylosing spondylitis synovial fluid. Seemingly characteristic of ankylosing spondylitis blood was a TCR beta motif consisting of roughly 8 highly homologous variants. Clones linked with disease were CD8+ and fairly uncommon in the peripheral blood.

With 2 bases clipped from V and 6 bases from J, the junction kept 4 bases outside the gene matches. The V gene's germline CDR1 is MDHEN and CDR2 SYDVKM. The CDR3 runs 13 residues. This clonotype originated in a female donor with ankylosing spondylitis or in good health (not recorded which). Sequencing used blood, either unsorted or a sorted T cell fraction (not recorded which). The V and J genes are TRBV28 and TRBJ2-7, with 7 nucleotides matching TRBD2. The CDR3 DNA is TGTGCCAGCAGTTTACAGGGCGGGGGCGAGCAGTACTTC. It specifies CASSLQGGGEQYF.